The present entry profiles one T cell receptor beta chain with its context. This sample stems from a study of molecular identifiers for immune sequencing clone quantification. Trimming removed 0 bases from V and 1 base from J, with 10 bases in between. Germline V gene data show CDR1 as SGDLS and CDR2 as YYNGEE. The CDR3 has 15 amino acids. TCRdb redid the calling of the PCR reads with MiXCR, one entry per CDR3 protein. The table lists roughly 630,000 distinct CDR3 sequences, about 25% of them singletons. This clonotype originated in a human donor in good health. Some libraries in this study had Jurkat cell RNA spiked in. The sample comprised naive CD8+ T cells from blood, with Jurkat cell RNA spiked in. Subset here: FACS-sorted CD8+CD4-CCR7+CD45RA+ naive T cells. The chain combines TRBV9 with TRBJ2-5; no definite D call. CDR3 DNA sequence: TGTGCCAGCAGCGTAGGAACACGTACCCAAGAGACCCAGTACTTC. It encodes CASSVGTRTQETQYF.